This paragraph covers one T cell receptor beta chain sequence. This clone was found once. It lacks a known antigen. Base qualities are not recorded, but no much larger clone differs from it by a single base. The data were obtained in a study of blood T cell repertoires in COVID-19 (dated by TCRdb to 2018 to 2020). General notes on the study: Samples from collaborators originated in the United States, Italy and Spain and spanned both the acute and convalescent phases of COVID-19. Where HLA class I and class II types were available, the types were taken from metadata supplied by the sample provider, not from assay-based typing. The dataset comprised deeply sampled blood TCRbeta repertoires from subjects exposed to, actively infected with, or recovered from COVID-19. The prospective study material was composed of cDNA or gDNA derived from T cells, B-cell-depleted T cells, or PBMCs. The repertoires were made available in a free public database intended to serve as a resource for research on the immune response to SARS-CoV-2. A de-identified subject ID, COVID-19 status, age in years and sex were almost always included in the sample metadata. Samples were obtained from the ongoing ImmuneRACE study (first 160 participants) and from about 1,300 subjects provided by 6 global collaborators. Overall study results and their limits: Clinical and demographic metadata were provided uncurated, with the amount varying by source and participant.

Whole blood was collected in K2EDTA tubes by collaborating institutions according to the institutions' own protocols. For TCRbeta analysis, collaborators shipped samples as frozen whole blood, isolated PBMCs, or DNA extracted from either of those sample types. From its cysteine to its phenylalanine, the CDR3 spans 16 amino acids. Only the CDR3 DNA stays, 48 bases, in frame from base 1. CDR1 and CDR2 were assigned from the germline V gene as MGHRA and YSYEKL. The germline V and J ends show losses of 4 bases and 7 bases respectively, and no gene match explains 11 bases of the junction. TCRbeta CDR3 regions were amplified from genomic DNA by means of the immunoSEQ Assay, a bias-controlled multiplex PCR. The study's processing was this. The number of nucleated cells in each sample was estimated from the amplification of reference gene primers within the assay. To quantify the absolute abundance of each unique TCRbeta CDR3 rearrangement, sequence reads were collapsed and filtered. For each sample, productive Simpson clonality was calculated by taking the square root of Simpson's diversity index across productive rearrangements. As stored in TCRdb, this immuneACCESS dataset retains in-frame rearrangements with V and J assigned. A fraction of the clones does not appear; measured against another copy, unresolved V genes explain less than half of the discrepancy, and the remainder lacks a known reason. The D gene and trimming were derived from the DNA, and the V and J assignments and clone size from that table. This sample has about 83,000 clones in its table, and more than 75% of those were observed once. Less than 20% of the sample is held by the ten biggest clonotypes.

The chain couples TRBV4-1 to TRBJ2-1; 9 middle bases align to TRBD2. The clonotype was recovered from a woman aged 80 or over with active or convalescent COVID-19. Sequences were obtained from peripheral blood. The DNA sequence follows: TGCGCCAGCAGCCGATCGGGCGGGGGGGCGGAAAATGAGCAGTTCTTC. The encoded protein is CASSRSGGGAENEQFF.